Presented here are 29 T cell receptor beta chains from one specimen sequenced in a study of blood T cells in healthy people across ages (dated by TCRdb to about 2015). The library was made by 5' RACE. The instrument was an Illumina HiSeq 2500. The second PCR ran for about 7 to 11 cycles and used a J-beta primer mix along with a sample-barcoded 5' primer. TCRdb itself trimmed the public reads at Q25 with fastp, ran MiXCR and retained productive beta chains. Each CDR3 protein appears once, grouped with its most common genes and DNA. The sample table shows about 1.5 million distinct CDR3 sequences, and 35% to 45% are seen once. The top ten hold under 5% of the sample. Input material: blood. The receptors here all came from a woman aged 18-29 years in good health.

The rearrangement joins TRBV28 to TRBJ2-1; TRBD1 matches 7 bases. The J call may be mistaken, given a closer DNA end match to TRBJ2-7. Germline CDR1 MDHEN, CDR2 SYDVKM. The CDR3 loop spans 17 amino acids. CDR3 amino acids: CASSLFDRASSYNEQYF. The DNA for the CDR3 is TGTGCCAGCAGTTTGTTCGACAGGGCAAGCTCCTACAATGAGCAGTACTTC.

The rearrangement joins TRBV6-2 or TRBV6-3 to TRBJ2-5; weak D call: TRBD2 (5 bases). The V end lost 2 bases, the J end lost 3 bases, and 10 bases lay between the germline ends. The germline gives CDR1 MNHEY, CDR2 SVGEGT. The length of the CDR3 is 14 residues. CDR3 region: CASSYAPGEETQYF. CDR3 nucleotide sequence: TGTGCCAGCAGTTACGCTCCCGGGGAAGAGACCCAGTACTTC.

This chain uses TRBV12-3 or TRBV12-4 with TRBJ1-2; D is ambiguous. V was clipped by 2 bases and J by 7 bases, with 14 bases between them. The CDR3 has 14 residues. As DNA, the CDR3 is TGTGCCAGCAGTTTATGGGAAGGGATCGGTGGCTACACCTTC. It specifies CASSLWEGIGGYTF.

The chain joins TRBV20-1 to TRBJ2-5, with a weak D call TRBD1 (6 bases). CDR1 is DFQATT, CDR2 SNEGSKA, per germline (reference sequence). This CDR3 has 11 residues. CDR3 bases: TGCAGCCAGGGGAAAGGGGAGACCCAGTACTTC. Encoded protein: CSQGKGETQYF.

The genes are TRBV7-2 and TRBJ2-3, with D unclear. The CDR3 has 13 amino acids. From germline, CDR1 is SGHTA and CDR2 FQGNSA. Trimming removed 7 bases at V and 2 bases at J, with 10 bases between. DNA of the CDR3: TGTGCCAGCACACAACCCGCCACAGATACGCAGTATTTT. Translation: CASTQPATDTQYF.

The rearrangement joins TRBV25-1 to TRBJ1-1; D ambiguous. Germline V lookup: CDR1 MGHDK, CDR2 SYGVNS. CDR3 length: 14 residues. With 4 bases removed from V and 3 bases from J, the gap between germline ends came to 12 bases. The CDR3 DNA reads as TGTGCCAGCAGTGTCGCCGGTGGTGACACTGAAGCTTTCTTT. Translated: CASSVAGGDTEAFF.

The rearrangement links TRBV4-3 to TRBJ2-1; D gene uncertain. CDR1 is LGHNA and CDR2 is YSLEER in the germline V gene. The CDR3 sequence is 14 residues long. V was pared by 1 base and J by 9 bases, with 13 bases between. The CDR3 loop reads CASSQGNYPGEQFF. The DNA for the CDR3 is TGCGCCAGCAGCCAAGGTAACTACCCTGGTGAGCAGTTCTTC.

The rearrangement links TRBV7-9 to TRBJ1-5, with no clear D. Trimming left V 5 bases short and J 7 bases short, with 12 bases between. Germline assignment: CDR1 SEHNR and CDR2 FQNEAQ (reference sequence). This CDR3 is built from 13 residues. CDR3 in DNA: TGTGCCAGCAGCCTGAGACGGGAGCAGCCCCAGCATTTT. Its protein product is CASSLRREQPQHF. Full variable domain (missing parts from reference TRBV7-9 and TRBJ1-5): DTGVSQNPRHKITKRGQNVTFRCDPISEHNRLYWYRQTLGQGPEFLTYFQNEAQLEKSRLLSDRFSAERPKGSFSTLEIQRTEQGDSAMYLCASSLRREQPQHFGDGTRLSIL.

Ten or more counts support this clonotype. The V gene is TRBV6-2 or TRBV6-3, the J gene TRBJ2-3; no reliable D call. The CDR3 is made up of 13 amino acids. The germline V gene has CDR1 MNHEY and CDR2 SVGEGT. The V and J ends lost 2 bases and 0 bases respectively, with 3 bases between them. The CDR3 here is CASSYPSTDTQYF. CDR3 bases: TGTGCCAGCAGTTACCCTAGCACAGATACGCAGTATTTT.

This clonotype showed up just a few times. CDR3 loop: CASSQGAGPTYNEQFF. The CDR3 coding sequence is TGTGCCAGCAGCCAAGGAGCGGGACCTACCTACAATGAGCAGTTCTTC. The chain recombines TRBV4-2 with TRBJ2-1; TRBD2 agrees at 7 bases. CDR1 is LGHNA and CDR2 is YNFKEQ in the germline V gene. The CDR3 extends over 16 amino acids. V trimming: 1 base; J trimming: 2 bases; junction bases outside the gene matches: 5.

This chain connects TRBV20-1 to TRBJ1-2; weak D call: TRBD1 (5 bases). The germline CDR1 and CDR2 sequences are DFQATT and SNEGSKA (reference sequence). Trimming stripped 7 bases from V and 2 bases from J, with 20 bases between. The CDR3 is made up of 15 amino acids. The CDR3 region is CSGQPVGRPNYGYTF. CDR3 in DNA: TGCAGTGGACAGCCGGTCGGAAGGCCAAACTATGGCTACACCTTC.

This clonotype has more than one count but fewer than ten. The chain is built from TRBV20-1 and TRBJ1-1; D remains ambiguous. Germline loops: CDR1 DFQATT, CDR2 SNEGSKA (reference sequence). The CDR3 has 13 amino acids. V dropped 3 bases and J dropped 6 bases, with 14 bases sitting between them. CDR3 amino acids: CSASVPVAAEAFF. Written as DNA, the CDR3 is TGCAGTGCTAGTGTTCCCGTGGCCGCTGAAGCTTTCTTT.

CDR3 coding DNA: TGTGCCAGTCGAACAGGGGACAAAGCTTTCTTT. It encodes CASRTGDKAFF. This sequence joins TRBV27 and TRBJ1-1; 7 bases are a match to TRBD1. The CDR3 has 11 amino acids. Looked up from germline, CDR1 is MNHEY and CDR2 is SMNVEV (reference sequence). The trim removed 9 bases at V and 9 bases at J, leaving 7 bases unmatched.

This sequence joins TRBV15 and TRBJ2-2; no definite D call. The CDR3 is made up of 17 amino acids. Germline CDR1 and CDR2: LNHNV and YYDKDF (reference sequence). Trimming removed 3 bases from V and 3 bases from J, with 17 bases in between. CDR3 nucleotide sequence: TGTGCCACCAGCAGCCCAAACATTTCCCCCTACACCGGGGAGCTGTTTTTT. This gives the protein CATSSPNISPYTGELFF.

The chain couples TRBV7-9 to TRBJ2-3, with 9 bases fitting TRBD2. V dropped 5 bases and J dropped 7; count of bases not matched to a gene: 19. The CDR3 runs 18 residues. CDR1 and CDR2 from the germline V gene are SEHNR and FQNEAQ (reference sequence). The CDR3 sequence is CASSPFPSGKGRGNTQYF. The CDR3 DNA follows: TGTGCCAGCAGCCCTTTTCCTAGCGGGAAGGGAAGGGGTAATACGCAGTATTTT.

As regards this clonotype: A much larger clone is a single base away; this may be a read error. This CDR3 is CSAKPLAASSTDTQYF. The CDR3 coding sequence is TGCAGTGCTAAGCCACTAGCGGCATCTAGCACAGATACGCAGTATTTT. The chain joins TRBV20-1 to TRBJ2-3; 8 bases line up with TRBD2. This CDR3 spans 16 amino acids. V lost 4 bases and J lost 0; bases outside the gene matches: 9. From germline, CDR1 is DFQATT and CDR2 SNEGSKA (reference sequence).

The CDR3 loop reads CSVEPRLAGNEQFF. CDR3 bases: TGCAGCGTAGAGCCCCGACTAGCGGGCAATGAGCAGTTCTTC. This chain joins TRBV29-1 and TRBJ2-1; 10 nucleotides line up with TRBD2. Trimming at V came to 6 bases and at J to 6 bases, leaving 8 bases not matched to a gene. The CDR3 extends over 14 amino acids. Germline CDR1 reads SQVTM; CDR2 reads ANQGSEA.

The chain combines TRBV10-3 with TRBJ2-1, with 7 bases fitting TRBD2. Losses at the gene ends were 3 bases for V and 1 base for J; bases not matched to a gene: 12. The CDR3 is 18 residues long. CDR1 and CDR2 (germline): ENHRY, SYGVKD. The CDR3 DNA is TGTGCCATCAGTGAAGGAGAGACTAGCCCAAGATCCTACAATGAGCAGTTCTTC. This gives the protein CAISEGETSPRSYNEQFF.

The chain has TRBV4-3 and TRBJ2-1; D might be TRBD1 (5 bases). The CDR3 covers 14 residues. Germline CDR1 is LGHNA and CDR2 is YSLEER. V lost 4 bases and J lost 6, with 13 bases in between. CDR3 in amino acids: CASSRGRQSNEQFF. The DNA for the CDR3 is TGCGCCAGCAGCCGCGGTCGACAGAGCAATGAGCAGTTCTTC.

The J gene is TRBJ2-3, the V gene TRBV4-2; TRBD1 or TRBD2 may be the D gene (5 bases each). This CDR3 has 16 residues. Germline V gene sequence: CDR1 LGHNA, CDR2 YNFKEQ. The germline V and J ends were trimmed by 4 bases and 3 bases, with 17 bases remaining between them. Here the CDR3 DNA reads TGTGCCAGCAGCCCCCCCGGGGCGAAGGATACAGATACGCAGTATTTT. It specifies CASSPPGAKDTDTQYF.

With regard to this clonotype: At one end, the junction sequence differs from germline, possibly due to a read error. The V and J genes are TRBV7-2 and TRBJ2-1, with 16 bases matching TRBD2. Germline loops: CDR1 SGHTA, CDR2 FQGNSA. The CDR3 has 14 residues. CDR3 protein: CASRRGTSGREQFF. The CDR3 nucleotides read TGCGCCAGCAGACGAGGGACTAGCGGGAGGGAACAGTTCTTC.

Comment on this clonotype: The junction departs from the called germline gene at one end, perhaps through a read error. The chain has TRBV7-7 and TRBJ1-2; D is uncertain. In germline, CDR1 is SSHAT, CDR2 FNYEAQ (reference sequence). The CDR3 runs to 14 residues. In DNA, the CDR3 is TGTGCTAGCAGCCCAGTGACCGGGAGCTATGGCTACACCTTC. Protein product: CASSPVTGSYGYTF.

J is TRBJ2-1 and V is TRBV5-6, with 10 bases aligning to TRBD2. The CDR3 is made up of 17 amino acids. V shed 6 bases, J shed 4 bases, and the junction held 13 bases outside the gene matches. The germline CDR1 and CDR2 sequences are SGHDT and YYEEEE. Written as DNA, the CDR3 is TGTGCCAGCACCCTGTGGAGGCTAGCGGGAGCGTACAATGAGCAGTTCTTC. Its translation is CASTLWRLAGAYNEQFF.

This clonotype was observed a handful of times. The rearrangement joins TRBV29-1 to TRBJ2-3; 7 nucleotides line up with TRBD2. The V and J ends lost 4 bases and 4 bases, in that order; junction bases with no gene match: 11. The CDR3 extends over 15 amino acids. In germline, CDR1 is SQVTM, CDR2 ANQGSEA. The CDR3 DNA is TGCAGCGTTGTTCCGGGGGGAGGGTACGCAGATACGCAGTATTTT. Protein sequence: CSVVPGGGYADTQYF.

This clonotype was counted ten times or more. The chain employs TRBV11-2 and TRBJ2-3; 10 bases are shared with TRBD2. The trim removed 6 bases at V and 0 bases at J, leaving 3 bases unmatched. The CDR3 has 15 amino acids. Germline CDR1 is SGHAT and CDR2 is FQNNGV. CDR3 residues: CASSSLAGSTDTQYF. The CDR3 nucleotides read TGTGCCAGCAGTTCACTAGCGGGGAGCACAGATACGCAGTATTTT.

The table lists this clonotype with many counts. V and J are TRBV2 and TRBJ2-4; 12 nucleotides match TRBD2. In germline, CDR1 is SNHLY, CDR2 FYNNEI. Germline trimming cut 6 bases from V and 5 bases from J; bases unmatched to any gene: 2. CDR3 size: 14 residues. DNA for the CDR3: TGTGCCAGCAGCTCTAGCGGGGGGGAAAACATTCAGTACTTC. As protein: CASSSSGGENIQYF.

V and J are TRBV20-1 and TRBJ2-3; 7 nucleotides line up with TRBD2. The CDR3 is 14 amino acids. Germline V gene lookup returns CDR1 DFQATT and CDR2 SNEGSKA (reference sequence). V lost 5 bases to trimming and J lost 0 bases; unmatched junction nucleotides: 5. The CDR3 DNA is TGCAGTGCTCCTCTAGCGGCCAGCACAGATACGCAGTATTTT. Translating it yields CSAPLAASTDTQYF.

This chain joins TRBV7-2 and TRBJ2-5, with D possibly TRBD2 on 6 matching bases. CDR1 is SGHTA, CDR2 FQGNSA, per germline. The CDR3 has 14 residues. The V gene lost 5 bases and the J gene lost 11 bases, with 21 bases spanning the gap. This CDR3 is CASSGRPGGSEQYF. CDR3 bases: TGTGCCAGCAGCGGACGACCCGGGGGTTCTGAGCAGTACTTC.

The V call is TRBV5-1, the J call TRBJ1-4; D gene ambiguous. V was cut by 4 bases and J by 7 bases, with 11 bases left in between. The CDR3 extends over 13 amino acids. Germline CDR1 is SGHRS and CDR2 is YFSETQ. As DNA, the CDR3 is TGCGCCAGCAGCCCCATCGGAGGTGAAAAACTGTTTTTT. This gives the protein CASSPIGGEKLFF.